One sample yielded the 13 T cell receptor beta chains listed below, sequenced in a study of CD8 T cells in Susac syndrome. RNA totalling roughly 0.5 to 1 ug underwent reverse transcription with random hexamers. One entry per CDR3 protein, called by TCRdb with MiXCR from the immunoSEQ multiplex PCR reads. The data contain around 300,000 distinct CDR3 sequences, just over 90% of them singletons. Sequencing was done on a sample of CD4+ T cells from PBMCs. The receptors shown here come from a human donor with multiple sclerosis.

The chain uses TRBV20-1 and TRBJ1-2, with D unresolved. This CDR3 comprises 13 residues. The ends were cut back, 4 bases at V and 4 bases at J, with 13 bases in the middle. Germline CDR1 is DFQATT and CDR2 is SNEGSKA (reference sequence). The CDR3 loop reads CSANAEVSYGYTF. The CDR3 bases are TGCAGTGCTAACGCGGAGGTTTCCTATGGCTACACCTTC.

This clonotype was counted a single time. V gene TRBV20-1 combines with J gene TRBJ2-1; maybe TRBD2 (5 bases). Trimming took off 3 bases at V and 6 bases at J, with 18 bases between the two ends. Germline V gene data show CDR1 as DFQATT and CDR2 as SNEGSKA (reference sequence). The CDR3 extends over 15 amino acids. The CDR3 protein is CSARPPGGRGNEQFF. The CDR3 DNA sequence: TGCAGTGCTAGGCCCCCCGGAGGACGGGGCAATGAGCAGTTCTTC.

This chain links TRBV19 with TRBJ2-5, with D hard to call. V lost 6 bases and J 4 bases, leaving 9 bases between the germline ends. Germline V gives CDR1 LNHDA, CDR2 SQIVND (reference sequence). The CDR3 has 12 residues. The CDR3 bases are TGTGCCAGTAGGCATCGCGGAGAGACCCAGTACTTC. Its translation is CASRHRGETQYF.

V is TRBV18 and J is TRBJ1-3; no firm D call. Trimming took off 5 bases at V and 0 bases at J, with 11 bases between the two ends. The germline V gene encodes CDR1 KGHSH and CDR2 LQKENI. The CDR3 is 15 residues long. The DNA of the CDR3 is TGTGCCAGCTCAGGCAAGAGCCTCTCTGGAAACACCATATATTTT. As protein: CASSGKSLSGNTIYF.

The chain joins TRBV20-1 to TRBJ2-3; 8 bases match TRBD1. V lost 0 bases to trimming and J lost 1 base; unmatched junction nucleotides: 6. This CDR3 is 16 amino acids long. Germline V gene data show CDR1 as DFQATT and CDR2 as SNEGSKA (reference sequence). This CDR3 is CSARDGTGVRTDTQYF. The CDR3 DNA reads TGCAGTGCTAGAGACGGGACAGGAGTGCGCACAGATACGCAGTATTTT.

The sample holds one count of this clonotype. V and J are TRBV20-1 and TRBJ2-7; 8 nucleotides agree with TRBD1. Trimming took 6 bases from V and 6 from J; bases not matched to a gene: 13. The CDR3 length is 14 residues. CDR1 and CDR2 from the germline V gene are DFQATT and SNEGSKA (reference sequence). CDR3 nucleotide sequence: TGCAGTGCAAGACCGACAGGGGCCTTGGGCGAGCAGTACTTC. This encodes CSARPTGALGEQYF.

V and J are TRBV20-1 and TRBJ1-1, with a tentative D call TRBD1 (6 bases). Germline lookup yields CDR1 DFQATT and CDR2 SNEGSKA (reference sequence). The V and J ends lost 2 bases and 6 bases respectively, with 19 bases between them. CDR3 length: 15 residues. CDR3 residues: CSARTAKGGRPEAFF. CDR3 in DNA: TGCAGTGCTAGAACCGCCAAGGGGGGGAGGCCTGAAGCTTTCTTT.

This clonotype was counted a few times. The rearrangement uses TRBV7-2 and TRBJ2-1; either TRBD1 or TRBD2 may supply D (5 bases each). The CDR3 length is 13 residues. The germline V gene has CDR1 SGHTA and CDR2 FQGNSA. Trimming removed 0 bases at V and 8 bases at J, with 8 bases between. The CDR3 DNA follows: TGTGCCAGCAGCTTAGCCGGGGCAGATGAGCAGTTCTTC. It is translated as CASSLAGADEQFF.

The V call is TRBV19, the J call TRBJ1-1; D remains ambiguous. CDR1 and CDR2 (germline): LNHDA, SQIVND (reference sequence). V was shortened by 4 bases and J by 10 bases, with 16 bases between the two germline ends. This CDR3 spans 13 amino acids. The CDR3 spells CASSTRSLGGAFF. The CDR3 nucleotides read TGTGCCAGTAGTACACGGTCCTTGGGTGGAGCTTTCTTT.

The J gene is TRBJ2-5, the V gene TRBV6-1; D gene unclear. The ends were cut back, 7 bases at V and 5 bases at J, with 11 bases in the middle. This CDR3 is 12 amino acids long. Germline values: CDR1 MNHNS, CDR2 SASEGT. Here the CDR3 DNA reads TGTGCCAGCAACTGGTCTCGGGAGACCCAGTACTTC. Amino acids: CASNWSRETQYF.

V usage is TRBV7-9 and J usage is TRBJ1-5; perhaps TRBD1 as D (5 bases). Germline assignment: CDR1 SEHNR and CDR2 FQNEAQ (reference sequence). Trimming pared 8 bases from V and 0 bases from J, leaving 5 bases between. The CDR3 is made up of 12 amino acids. CDR3 DNA sequence: TGTGCCAGCGGGGGTAGCAATCAGCCCCAGCATTTT. Translating it yields CASGGSNQPQHF.

This chain uses TRBV6-2 or TRBV6-3 with TRBJ1-5; D remains ambiguous. Trimming removed 2 bases from V and 2 bases from J, with 13 bases in between. This CDR3 is 16 amino acids long. Germline assignment: CDR1 MNHEY and CDR2 SVGEGT. The CDR3 sequence: CASSYIGILGNQPQHF. CDR3 nucleotide sequence: TGTGCCAGCAGTTACATCGGGATTTTGGGCAATCAGCCCCAGCATTTT.

This clonotype is a singleton in its sample. The rearrangement uses TRBV7-2 and TRBJ1-2, with unresolved D. V was trimmed by 5 bases and J by 0 bases, leaving 13 bases between them. The CDR3 totals 15 residues. Germline V gene data show CDR1 as SGHTA and CDR2 as FQGNSA. Here the CDR3 reads CASSAPSLANYGYTF. The DNA for the CDR3 is TGTGCCAGCAGCGCCCCCTCATTAGCTAACTATGGCTACACCTTC.